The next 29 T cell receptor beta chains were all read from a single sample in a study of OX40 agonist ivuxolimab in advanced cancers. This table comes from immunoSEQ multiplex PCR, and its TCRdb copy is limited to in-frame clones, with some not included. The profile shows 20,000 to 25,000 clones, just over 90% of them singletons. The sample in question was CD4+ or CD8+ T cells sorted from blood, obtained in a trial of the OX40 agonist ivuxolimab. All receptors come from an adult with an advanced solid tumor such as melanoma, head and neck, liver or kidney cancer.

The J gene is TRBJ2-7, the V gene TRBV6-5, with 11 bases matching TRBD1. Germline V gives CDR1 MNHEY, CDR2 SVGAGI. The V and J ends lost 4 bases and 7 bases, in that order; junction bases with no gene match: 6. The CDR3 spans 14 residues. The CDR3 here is CASSSGQGAREQYF. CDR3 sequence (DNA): TGTGCCAGCAGTTCCGGACAGGGGGCGCGTGAGCAGTACTTC.

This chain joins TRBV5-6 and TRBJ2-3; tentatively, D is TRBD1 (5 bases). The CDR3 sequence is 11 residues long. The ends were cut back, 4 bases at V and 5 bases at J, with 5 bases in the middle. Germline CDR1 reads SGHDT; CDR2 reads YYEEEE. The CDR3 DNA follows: TGTGCCAGCAGCCAGGGAGATACGCAGTATTTT. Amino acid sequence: CASSQGDTQYF. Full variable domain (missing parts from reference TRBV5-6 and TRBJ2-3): DAGVTQSPTHLIKTRGQQVTLRCSPKSGHDTVSWYQQALGQGPQFIFQYYEEEERQRGNFPDRFSGHQFPNYSSELNVNALLLGDSALYLCASSQGDTQYFGPGTRLTVL.

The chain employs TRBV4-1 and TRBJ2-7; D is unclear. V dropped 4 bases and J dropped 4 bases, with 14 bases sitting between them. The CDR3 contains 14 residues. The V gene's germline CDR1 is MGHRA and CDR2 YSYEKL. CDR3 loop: CASSPRLSFYEQYF. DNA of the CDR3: TGCGCCAGCAGCCCCCGACTCTCCTTTTACGAGCAGTACTTC.

The chain's CDR3 is CASISRYNSPLHF. CDR3 bases: TGTGCCAGCATTTCAAGGTATAATTCACCCCTCCACTTT. The chain combines TRBV2 with TRBJ1-6; D not certain. This CDR3 is 13 amino acids long. Germline CDR1 SNHLY, CDR2 FYNNEI. With 7 bases removed from V and 4 bases from J, the gap between germline ends came to 8 bases. Full variable domain (outside the CDR3, taken from reference TRBV2 and TRBJ1-6): EPEVTQTPSHQVTQMGQEVILRCVPISNHLYFYWYRQILGQKVEFLVSFYNNEISEKSEIFDDQFSVERPDGSNFTLKIRSTKLEDSAMYFCASISRYNSPLHFGNGTRLTVT.

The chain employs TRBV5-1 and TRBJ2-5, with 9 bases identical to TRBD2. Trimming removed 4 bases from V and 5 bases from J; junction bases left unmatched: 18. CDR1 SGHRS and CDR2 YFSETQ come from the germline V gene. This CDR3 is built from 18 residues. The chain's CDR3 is CASSPLLAGPPARETQYF. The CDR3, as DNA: TGCGCCAGCAGCCCACTGCTAGCGGGGCCACCGGCACGGGAGACCCAGTACTTC.

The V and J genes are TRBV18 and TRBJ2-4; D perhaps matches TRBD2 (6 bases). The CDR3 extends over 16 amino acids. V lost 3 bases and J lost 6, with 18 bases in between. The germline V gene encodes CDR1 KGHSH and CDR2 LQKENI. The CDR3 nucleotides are TGTGCCAGCTCACCTAGACCGGGGGTTGAGGGAAACATTCAGTACTTC. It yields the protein CASSPRPGVEGNIQYF.

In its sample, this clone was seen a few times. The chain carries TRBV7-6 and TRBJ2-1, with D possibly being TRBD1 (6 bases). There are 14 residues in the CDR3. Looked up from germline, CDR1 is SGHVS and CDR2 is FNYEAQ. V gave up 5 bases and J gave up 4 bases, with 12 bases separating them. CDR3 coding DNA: TGTGCCAGCAGCCAAGGGACACCTTACAATGAGCAGTTCTTC. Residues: CASSQGTPYNEQFF.

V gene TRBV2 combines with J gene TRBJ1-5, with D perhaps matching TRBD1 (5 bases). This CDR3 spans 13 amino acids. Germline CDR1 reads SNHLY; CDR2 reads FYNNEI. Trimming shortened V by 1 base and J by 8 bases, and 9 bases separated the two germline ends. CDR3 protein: CASSEGGPEPQHF. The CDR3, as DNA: TGTGCCAGCAGTGAAGGGGGCCCGGAGCCCCAGCATTTT.

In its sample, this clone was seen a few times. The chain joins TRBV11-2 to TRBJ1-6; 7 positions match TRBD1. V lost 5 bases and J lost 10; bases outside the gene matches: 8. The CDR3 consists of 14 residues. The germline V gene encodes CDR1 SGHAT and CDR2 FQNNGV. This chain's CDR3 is CASSMTGLASPLHF. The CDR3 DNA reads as TGTGCCAGCAGCATGACAGGGCTGGCCTCACCCCTCCACTTT.

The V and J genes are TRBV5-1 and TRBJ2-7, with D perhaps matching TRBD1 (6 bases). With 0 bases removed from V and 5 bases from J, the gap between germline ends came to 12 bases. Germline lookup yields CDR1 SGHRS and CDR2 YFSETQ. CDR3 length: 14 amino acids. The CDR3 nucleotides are TGCGCCAGCAGCTTGGATAGGGGGTTCCACGAGCAGTACTTC. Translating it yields CASSLDRGFHEQYF.

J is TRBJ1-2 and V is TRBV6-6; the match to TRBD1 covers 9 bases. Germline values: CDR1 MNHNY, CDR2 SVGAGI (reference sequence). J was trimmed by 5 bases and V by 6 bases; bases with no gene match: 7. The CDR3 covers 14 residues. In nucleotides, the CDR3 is TGTGCCAGCAGCCGTCCCGGGACAGGGTATGGCTACACCTTC. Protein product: CASSRPGTGYGYTF.

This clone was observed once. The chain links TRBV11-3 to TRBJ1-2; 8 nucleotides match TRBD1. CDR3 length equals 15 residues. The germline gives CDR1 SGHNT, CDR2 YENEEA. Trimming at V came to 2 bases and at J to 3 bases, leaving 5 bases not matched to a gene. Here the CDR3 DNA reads TGTGCCAGCAGCTTAATCGGACAGGGTGACTATGGCTACACCTTC. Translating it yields CASSLIGQGDYGYTF.

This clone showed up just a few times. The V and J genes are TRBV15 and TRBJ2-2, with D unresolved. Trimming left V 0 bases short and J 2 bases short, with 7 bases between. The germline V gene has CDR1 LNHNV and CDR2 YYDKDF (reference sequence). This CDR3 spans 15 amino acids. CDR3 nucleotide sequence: TGTGCCACCAGCAGAGAACCCGACAACACCGGGGAGCTGTTTTTT. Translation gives CATSREPDNTGELFF. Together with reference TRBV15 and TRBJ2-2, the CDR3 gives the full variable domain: DAMVIQNPRYQVTQFGKPVTLSCSQTLNHNVMYWYQQKSSQAPKLLFHYYDKDFNNEADTPDNFQSRRPNTSFCFLDIRSPGLGDTAMYLCATSREPDNTGELFFGEGSRLTVL.

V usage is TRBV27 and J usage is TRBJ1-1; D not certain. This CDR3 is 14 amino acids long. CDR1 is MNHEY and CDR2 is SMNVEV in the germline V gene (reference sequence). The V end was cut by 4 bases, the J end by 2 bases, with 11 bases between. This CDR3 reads CASSSGPRNTEAFF. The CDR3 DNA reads TGTGCCAGCAGTTCTGGACCTCGCAACACTGAAGCTTTCTTT.

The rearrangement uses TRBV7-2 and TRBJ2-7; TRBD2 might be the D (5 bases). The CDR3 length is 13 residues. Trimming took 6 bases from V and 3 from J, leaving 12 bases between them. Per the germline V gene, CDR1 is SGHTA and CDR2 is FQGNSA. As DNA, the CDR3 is TGTGCCAGCAGAGGAAGCGGAGACTACGAGCAGTACTTC. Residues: CASRGSGDYEQYF.

CDR3 region: CASSQTPPEGYTF. In DNA form, the CDR3 reads TGTGCCAGCAGCCAGACCCCTCCGGAGGGCTACACCTTC. The chain joins TRBV7-2 to TRBJ1-2; D not resolved. V was trimmed by 5 bases and J by 8 bases, leaving 15 bases between them. Germline CDR1 SGHTA, CDR2 FQGNSA. The CDR3 is 13 amino acids.

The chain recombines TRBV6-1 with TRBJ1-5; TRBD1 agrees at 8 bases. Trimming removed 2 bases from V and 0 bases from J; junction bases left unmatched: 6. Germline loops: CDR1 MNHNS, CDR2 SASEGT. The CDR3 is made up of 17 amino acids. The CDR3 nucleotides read TGTGCCAGCAGTGAATCGGGACAGGACTTTAGCAATCAGCCCCAGCATTTT. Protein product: CASSESGQDFSNQPQHF.

The CDR3 coding sequence is TGTGCCAGCAGCGACCAGGGCTTGGAGCAGTACTTC. This translates into CASSDQGLEQYF. The chain combines TRBV21-1 with TRBJ2-7; the D call of TRBD1 is as the table states it, not checked on the DNA. TRBV21-1 is described as a pseudogene. The CDR3 is 12 residues long.

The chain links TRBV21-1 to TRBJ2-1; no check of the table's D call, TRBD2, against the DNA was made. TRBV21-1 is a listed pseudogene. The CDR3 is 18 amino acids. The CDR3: CASSKAKNPGISSNEQFF. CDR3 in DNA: TGTGCCAGCAGCAAAGCCAAGAATCCGGGGATCTCCTCCAATGAGCAGTTCTTC.

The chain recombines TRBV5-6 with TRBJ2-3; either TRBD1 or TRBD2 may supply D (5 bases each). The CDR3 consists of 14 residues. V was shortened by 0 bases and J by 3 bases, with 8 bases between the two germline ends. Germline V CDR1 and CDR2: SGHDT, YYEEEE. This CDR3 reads CASSLGGGTDTQYF. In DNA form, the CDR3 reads TGTGCCAGCAGCTTGGGGGGCGGGACAGATACGCAGTATTTT.

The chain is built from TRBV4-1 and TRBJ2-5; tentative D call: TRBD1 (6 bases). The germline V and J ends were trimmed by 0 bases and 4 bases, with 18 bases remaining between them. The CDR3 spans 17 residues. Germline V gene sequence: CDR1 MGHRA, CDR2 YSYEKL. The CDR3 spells CASSQDTQGLLTETQYF. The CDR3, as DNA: TGCGCCAGCAGCCAAGACACCCAGGGGCTACTAACAGAGACCCAGTACTTC.

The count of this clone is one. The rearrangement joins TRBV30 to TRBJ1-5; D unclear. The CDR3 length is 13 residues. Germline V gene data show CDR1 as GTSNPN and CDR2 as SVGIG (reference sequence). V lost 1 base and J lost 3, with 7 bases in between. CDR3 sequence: CAWSEGNNQPQHF. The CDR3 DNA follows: TGTGCCTGGAGTGAAGGGAACAATCAGCCCCAGCATTTT.

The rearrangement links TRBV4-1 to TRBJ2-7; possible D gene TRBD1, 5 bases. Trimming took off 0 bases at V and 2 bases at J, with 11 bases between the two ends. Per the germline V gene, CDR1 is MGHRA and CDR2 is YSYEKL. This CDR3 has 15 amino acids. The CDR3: CASSQEARVTYEQYF. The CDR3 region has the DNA TGCGCCAGCAGCCAAGAGGCCAGGGTGACCTACGAGCAGTACTTC.

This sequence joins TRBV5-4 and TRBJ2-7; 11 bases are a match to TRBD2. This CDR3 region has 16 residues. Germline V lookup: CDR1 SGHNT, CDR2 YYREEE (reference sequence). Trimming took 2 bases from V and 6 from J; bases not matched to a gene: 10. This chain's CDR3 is CASSFFTSGGFGEQYF. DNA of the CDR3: TGTGCCAGCAGCTTCTTTACTAGCGGGGGATTCGGCGAGCAGTACTTC.

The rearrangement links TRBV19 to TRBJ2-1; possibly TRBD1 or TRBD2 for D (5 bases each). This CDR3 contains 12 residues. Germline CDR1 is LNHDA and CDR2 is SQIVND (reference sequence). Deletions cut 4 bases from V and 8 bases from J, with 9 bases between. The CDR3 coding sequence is TGTGCCAGTAGTACGGGGCTCGATGAGCAGTTCTTC. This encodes CASSTGLDEQFF.

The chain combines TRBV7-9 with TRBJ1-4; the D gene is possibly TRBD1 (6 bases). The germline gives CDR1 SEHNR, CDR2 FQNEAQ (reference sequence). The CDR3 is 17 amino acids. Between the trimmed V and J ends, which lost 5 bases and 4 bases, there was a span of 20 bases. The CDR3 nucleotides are TGTGCCAGCAGCGCCCCGCCCTCCAGGGGCCTTAATGAAAAACTGTTTTTT. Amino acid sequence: CASSAPPSRGLNEKLFF.

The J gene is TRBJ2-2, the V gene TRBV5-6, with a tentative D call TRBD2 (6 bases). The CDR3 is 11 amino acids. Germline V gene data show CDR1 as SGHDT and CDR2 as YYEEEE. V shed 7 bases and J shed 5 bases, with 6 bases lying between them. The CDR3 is CASGGTGELFF. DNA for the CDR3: TGTGCCAGCGGGGGGACCGGGGAGCTGTTTTTT. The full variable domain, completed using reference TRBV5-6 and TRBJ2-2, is DAGVTQSPTHLIKTRGQQVTLRCSPKSGHDTVSWYQQALGQGPQFIFQYYEEEERQRGNFPDRFSGHQFPNYSSELNVNALLLGDSALYLCASGGTGELFFGEGSRLTVL.

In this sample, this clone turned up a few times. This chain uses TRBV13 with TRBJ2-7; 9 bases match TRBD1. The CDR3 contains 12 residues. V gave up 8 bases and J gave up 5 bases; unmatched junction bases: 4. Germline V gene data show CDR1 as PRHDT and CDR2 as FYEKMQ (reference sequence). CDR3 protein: CASGTGRDEQYF. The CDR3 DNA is TGTGCCAGCGGGACAGGGCGGGACGAGCAGTACTTC.

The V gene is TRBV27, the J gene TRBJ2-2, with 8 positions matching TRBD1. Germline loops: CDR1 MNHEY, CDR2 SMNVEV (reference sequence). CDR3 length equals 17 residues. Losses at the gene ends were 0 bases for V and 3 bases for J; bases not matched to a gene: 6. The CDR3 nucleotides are TGTGCCAGCAGTTTATCGGCAGGGGGCCATTACACCGGGGAGCTGTTTTTT. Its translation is CASSLSAGGHYTGELFF.